This T cell receptor (beta chain) was profiled in a study of T cells in Graves' hyperthyroidism and ophthalmopathy. V lost 6 bases and J lost 0; bases outside the gene matches: 5. CDR3 length equals 14 residues. CDR1 DFQATT and CDR2 SNEGSKA come from the germline V gene (reference sequence). It was RNA transcripts that yielded the amplified TCR beta CDR3 regions. First-round RT-PCR with HTBI primers amplified the TCR CDR3 region. One entry per CDR3 protein, called by TCRdb with MiXCR from the multiplex PCR reads. This table holds under 550,000 distinct CDR3 sequences, around 20% found once. Study-wide findings and caveats: Separating ophthalmopathy from stable hyperthyroidism was achieved by a 13 V-J model.

This clonotype occurred many times. What it recognizes is unknown. The source material was blood. The V gene is TRBV20-1, the J gene TRBJ2-3; 8 bases match TRBD2. The receptor was isolated from a man aged 40-55 years with Graves' ophthalmopathy. The CDR3 loop is CSAKGLESTDTQYF. The CDR3 DNA follows: TGCAGTGCCAAGGGACTAGAGAGCACAGATACGCAGTATTTT.